This TCR beta chain stems from a study of early T cells in non-severe SARS-CoV-2 infection. Study at large: Unsorted whole blood bulk RNA was sequenced, with unpaired chains.

The CDR3 contains 17 residues. From germline, CDR1 is MDHEN and CDR2 SYDVKM. Trimming pared 3 bases from V and 0 bases from J, leaving 18 bases between. In the library, individual cDNA molecules carried attached unique molecular identifiers. TCRdb ran MiXCR on the 5' RACE reads and lists one entry per CDR3 protein. Of about 92,000 distinct CDR3 sequences in the sample, 16% were seen once. Sequencing used whole blood. V usage is TRBV28 and J usage is TRBJ2-7; possible D gene TRBD1, 5 bases. This receptor was obtained from an adult who was a healthcare worker with PCR-confirmed SARS-CoV-2 infection or an uninfected control (not recorded which). The DNA of the CDR3 is TGTGCCAGCAGTTTGGCAGGGCTTCATGAAAGCTCCTACGAGCAGTACTTC. Translated, it gives CASSLAGLHESSYEQYF.